The 19 T cell receptor beta chains presented below share a single source sample, sequenced in a study of cytomegalovirus exposure and HLA in healthy donors. Libraries were prepared by immunoSEQ multiplex PCR; TCRdb keeps only in-frame clonotypes and omits some of them. The sample records fewer than 300,000 clones, roughly 90% being singletons. The specimen sequenced was PBMCs. Source of these receptors: a woman aged 18-35 years in good health and CMV-seronegative.

The CDR3 is CASSNPGQPTYEQYF. The CDR3, as DNA: TGTGCCAGCAGTAATCCGGGACAGCCAACCTACGAGCAGTACTTC. The rearrangement uses TRBV7-2 and TRBJ2-7, with TRBD1 matching 7 bases. This CDR3 has 15 residues. The junction had 10 bases not matched to a gene; V was cut back by 6 bases and J by 2 bases. The germline gives CDR1 SGHTA, CDR2 FQGNSA.

The CDR3 here is CAWSGYGTGVQPQHF. In nucleotides, the CDR3 is TGTGCCTGGAGTGGTTACGGGACAGGGGTTCAGCCCCAGCATTTT. The chain is built from TRBV30 and TRBJ1-5; 10 bases are shared with TRBD1. The V segment lost 1 base and the J segment 6 bases; nucleotides outside the gene matches: 6. Germline CDR1 and CDR2: GTSNPN and SVGIG (reference sequence). There are 15 residues in the CDR3.

The CDR3 is CASSVTGSNSPLHF. CDR3 nucleotide sequence: TGTGCCAGCAGCGTAACAGGATCTAATTCACCCCTCCACTTT. V and J are TRBV9 and TRBJ1-6, with D tentatively TRBD1 (5 bases). The CDR3 sequence is 14 residues long. The germline gives CDR1 SGDLS, CDR2 YYNGEE. Trimming took 1 base from V and 6 from J, leaving 8 bases between them.

The CDR3 sequence is CASSLRARGLSGNTIYF. The CDR3 DNA sequence: TGTGCCAGCAGCTTGAGGGCCAGGGGGCTCAGTGGAAACACCATATATTTT. This chain joins TRBV5-6 and TRBJ1-3; TRBD1 matches 8 bases. V lost 1 base to trimming and J lost 3 bases; unmatched junction nucleotides: 9. CDR1 is SGHDT and CDR2 is YYEEEE in the germline V gene. CDR3 length: 17 residues.

The chain uses TRBV11-2 and TRBJ2-7; a possible D gene is TRBD2 (5 bases). CDR1 and CDR2 from the germline V gene are SGHAT and FQNNGV. Trimming removed 4 bases at V and 9 bases at J, with 16 bases between. This CDR3 contains 13 residues. CDR3 sequence: CASSSTQGRGQYF. In nucleotides, the CDR3 is TGTGCCAGCAGCTCAACCCAAGGGAGAGGGCAGTACTTC.

The chain is built from TRBV4-1 and TRBJ2-1; D not resolved. The CDR3 spans 15 residues. Trimming cost V 1 base and J 9 bases, with 16 bases left between them. Germline V gene lookup returns CDR1 MGHRA and CDR2 YSYEKL. CDR3: CASSQGEAVLGEQFF. The CDR3 DNA follows: TGCGCCAGCAGCCAAGGAGAGGCGGTTTTGGGTGAGCAGTTCTTC.

The gene calls are TRBV2 and TRBJ2-7; 7 positions match TRBD1. The V and J ends lost 5 bases and 4 bases, in that order; junction bases with no gene match: 5. Per the germline V gene, CDR1 is SNHLY and CDR2 is FYNNEI. CDR3 size: 13 residues. CDR3 protein: CASSPDRAYEQYF. The CDR3, as DNA: TGTGCCAGCAGTCCAGACAGGGCGTACGAGCAGTACTTC.

The rearrangement joins TRBV10-3 to TRBJ2-1; the match to TRBD2 covers 10 bases. The CDR3 runs 16 residues. Germline CDR1 reads ENHRY; CDR2 reads SYGVKD. V shed 0 bases and J 7 bases; nucleotides not matched to a gene: 6. The CDR3 protein is CAISESGLAQGNEQFF. The DNA for the CDR3 is TGTGCCATCAGTGAGTCGGGACTAGCGCAGGGAAATGAGCAGTTCTTC.

J is TRBJ2-1 and V is TRBV5-1; weak D call: TRBD2 (6 bases). The CDR3 sequence is 19 residues long. Germline V gene lookup returns CDR1 SGHRS and CDR2 YFSETQ. Trimming pared 0 bases from V and 5 bases from J, leaving 24 bases between. The CDR3 loop is CASSLAIGAGTPIHNEQFF. Here the CDR3 DNA reads TGCGCCAGCAGCTTGGCCATAGGAGCTGGGACTCCGATCCACAATGAGCAGTTCTTC. Full variable domain (missing parts from reference TRBV5-1 and TRBJ2-1): KAGVTQTPRYLIKTRGQQVTLSCSPISGHRSVSWYQQTPGQGLQFLFEYFSETQRNKGNFPGRFSGRQFSNSRSEMNVSTLELGDSALYLCASSLAIGAGTPIHNEQFFGPGTRLTVL.

The chain employs TRBV15 and TRBJ2-1; the match to TRBD2 covers 7 bases. The J segment lost 9 bases and the V segment lost 5 bases, leaving 13 bases of the junction unmatched. The CDR3 extends over 15 amino acids. Germline V lookup: CDR1 LNHNV, CDR2 YYDKDF (reference sequence). The CDR3 DNA reads TGTGCCACCAGCTTCGGGCTACCGGGCGGGAGTGAGCAGTTCTTC. Encoded protein: CATSFGLPGGSEQFF.

This rearrangement joins TRBV25-1 to TRBJ1-5, with D unresolved. V was clipped by 4 bases and J by 1 base, with 14 bases between them. CDR1 and CDR2 (germline): MGHDK, SYGVNS. This CDR3 contains 16 residues. This CDR3 reads CASSGLGAGSNQPQHF. Written as DNA, the CDR3 is TGTGCCAGCAGTGGGTTGGGAGCGGGGAGCAATCAGCCCCAGCATTTT.

The J gene is TRBJ1-2, the V gene TRBV25-1, with D uncertain. Germline V gene data show CDR1 as MGHDK and CDR2 as SYGVNS. This CDR3 contains 13 residues. V was cut by 7 bases and J by 3 bases, with 12 bases left in between. CDR3 loop: CASTDHRDYGYTF. The CDR3 region has the DNA TGTGCCAGCACCGACCATCGGGACTATGGCTACACCTTC.

The chain is built from TRBV18 and TRBJ2-1; 10 bases agree with TRBD2. The CDR3 has 19 residues. The J segment lost 12 bases and the V segment lost 0 bases, leaving 20 bases of the junction unmatched. Germline lookup yields CDR1 KGHSH and CDR2 LQKENI. CDR3 nucleotide sequence: TGTGCCAGCTCACCACCGAAACTAGCGGGGCCCCTTACGGTATATCGGCAGTTCTTC. Amino acids: CASSPPKLAGPLTVYRQFF. Full variable domain (remainder filled in from reference TRBV18 and TRBJ2-1): NAGVMQNPRHLVRRRGQEARLRCSPMKGHSHVYWYRQLPEEGLKFMVYLQKENIIDESGMPKERFSAEFPKEGPSILRIQQVVRGDSAAYFCASSPPKLAGPLTVYRQFFGPGTRLTVL.

V is TRBV18 and J is TRBJ1-5; TRBD1 aligns across 7 bases. The germline CDR1 and CDR2 sequences are KGHSH and LQKENI. The CDR3 loop spans 14 amino acids. V gave up 6 bases and J gave up 1 base; unmatched junction bases: 3. CDR3 sequence: CASSTGVSNQPQHF. CDR3 in DNA: TGTGCCAGCTCCACAGGGGTAAGCAATCAGCCCCAGCATTTT.

V is TRBV19 and J is TRBJ2-1; a weak D match, TRBD2 (6 bases). Germline V gives CDR1 LNHDA, CDR2 SQIVND (reference sequence). CDR3 length: 13 amino acids. V was clipped by 3 bases and J by 9 bases, with 12 bases between them. In DNA form, the CDR3 reads TGTGCCAGTAGTATGCGGTCGGGGGTTGAGCAGTTCTTC. It specifies CASSMRSGVEQFF. Using reference TRBV19 and TRBJ2-1 for the parts outside the CDR3, the full variable domain is DGGITQSPKYLFRKEGQNVTLSCEQNLNHDAMYWYRQDPGQGLRLIYYSQIVNDFQKGDIAEGYSVSREKKESFPLTVTSAQKNPTAFYLCASSMRSGVEQFFGPGTRLTVL.

The chain recombines TRBV10-3 with TRBJ2-5, with 8 bases aligning to TRBD2. This CDR3 is built from 17 residues. V lost 1 base, J lost 0 bases, and 7 bases stayed unmatched. Germline CDR1 is ENHRY and CDR2 is SYGVKD. CDR3 coding DNA: TGTGCCATCAGTGAGTACGGGATAGCGGGACACCAAGAGACCCAGTACTTC. It yields the protein CAISEYGIAGHQETQYF.

The chain joins TRBV5-6 to TRBJ2-2; possibly TRBD1 for D (6 bases). The V end lost 0 bases, the J end lost 5 bases, and 11 bases lay between the germline ends. CDR3 length: 15 amino acids. Germline-derived CDR1 and CDR2 are SGHDT and YYEEEE. The CDR3 protein is CASSLGQVWTGELFF. The DNA of the CDR3 is TGTGCCAGCAGCTTGGGACAGGTTTGGACCGGGGAGCTGTTTTTT.

The rearrangement joins TRBV7-9 to TRBJ2-7; 8 bases fit TRBD2. There are 14 residues in the CDR3. CDR1 SEHNR and CDR2 FQNEAQ come from the germline V gene (reference sequence). The J segment lost 2 bases and the V segment lost 11 bases, leaving 11 bases of the junction unmatched. Written as DNA, the CDR3 is TGTGCCTTCGGGGGGGGACCTAATACCTACGAGCAGTACTTC. Its protein product is CAFGGGPNTYEQYF.

The chain links TRBV28 to TRBJ1-2; a possible D gene is TRBD1 (6 bases). The V and J ends lost 10 bases and 0 bases respectively, with 15 bases between them. This CDR3 is built from 14 residues. The V gene's germline CDR1 is MDHEN and CDR2 SYDVKM. CDR3 sequence: CATKSTGANYGYTF. The CDR3 DNA sequence: TGTGCCACCAAATCGACAGGAGCTAACTATGGCTACACCTTC.